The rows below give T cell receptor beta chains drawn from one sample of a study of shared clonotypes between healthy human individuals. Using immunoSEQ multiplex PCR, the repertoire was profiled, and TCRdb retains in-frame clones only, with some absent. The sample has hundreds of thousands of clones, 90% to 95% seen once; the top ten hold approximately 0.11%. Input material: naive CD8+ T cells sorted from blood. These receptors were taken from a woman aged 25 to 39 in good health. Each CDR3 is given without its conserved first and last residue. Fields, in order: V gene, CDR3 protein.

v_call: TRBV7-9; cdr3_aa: ASSLGGTSGASSYNEQF
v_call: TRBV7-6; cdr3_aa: ASSLSATSGYEQY
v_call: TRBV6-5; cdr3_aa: ASSYFRLAENNEQF
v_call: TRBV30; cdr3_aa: AWSVLGTSWF
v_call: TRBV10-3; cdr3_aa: AIASSDTQY
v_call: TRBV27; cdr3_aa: ASSSSGRYNEQF
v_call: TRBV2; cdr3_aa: AILRQDGSGETQY
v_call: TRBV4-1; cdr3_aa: ASSPRTGMNTEAF
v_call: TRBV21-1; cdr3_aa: ASLGLSYNEQF
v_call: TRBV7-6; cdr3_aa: ASSPLASGRSYEQY
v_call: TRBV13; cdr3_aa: ASSLGLGSVGEQY
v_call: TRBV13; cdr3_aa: ASSSPGGYEQY
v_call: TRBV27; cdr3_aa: ASRLGTSSLREQY
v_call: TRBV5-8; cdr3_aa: ASSLGTGGDTEAF
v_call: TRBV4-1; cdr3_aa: ASSQDAISYEQY
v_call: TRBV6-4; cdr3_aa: ASSDSPGTEAF
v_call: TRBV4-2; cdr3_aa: ASSQEDRLFVSNQPQH
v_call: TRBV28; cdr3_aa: ASSFKGWQSPLH
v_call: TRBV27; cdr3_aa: ASSLSGVGNTEAF
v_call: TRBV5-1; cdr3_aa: ASSEQDSNYGYT
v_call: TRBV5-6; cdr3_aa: ASSYWTGGNTEAF
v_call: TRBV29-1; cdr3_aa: SVLNAGRAMYNEQF
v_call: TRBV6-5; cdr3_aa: ASSYGEKLF
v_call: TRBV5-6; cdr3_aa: ASSLEAGVGETQY
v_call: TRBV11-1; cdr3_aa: ASSMSLEQY
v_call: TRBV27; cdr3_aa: ASSFGQKTYEQY
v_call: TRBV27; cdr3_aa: ASSTTGGNQPQH
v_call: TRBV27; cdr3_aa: ASSFDRGAAEAF
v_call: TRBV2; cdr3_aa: ASIPWGTGSYEQY
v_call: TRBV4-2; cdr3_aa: ASSPRVAGGPWNEQF
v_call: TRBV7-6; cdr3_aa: ASSFGGSNEQF
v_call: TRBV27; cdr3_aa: ASSLLLATGELF
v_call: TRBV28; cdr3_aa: ASTTRARGRSGYT
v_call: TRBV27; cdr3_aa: ASSLSGGTSYNEQF
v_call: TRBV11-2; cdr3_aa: ASSLVAGGPRDTQY
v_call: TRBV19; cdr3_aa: ASSIDSTVNTEAF
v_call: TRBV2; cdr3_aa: ASSEAPREELMYEQY
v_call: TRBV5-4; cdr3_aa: ASSFGTSGQETQY
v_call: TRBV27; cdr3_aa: ASTEIRS
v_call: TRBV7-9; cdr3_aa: ASSLDRVVTEAF
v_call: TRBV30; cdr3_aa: AWSARGVEAF
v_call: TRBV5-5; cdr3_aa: ASSRGSLLPNPTYEQY
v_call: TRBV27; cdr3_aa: ASSLFGRLAFNEQY
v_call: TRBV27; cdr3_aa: ASRNRDRVYQPQH
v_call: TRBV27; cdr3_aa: ASSSLANNEQF
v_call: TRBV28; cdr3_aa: ASTLTSGVYEQY
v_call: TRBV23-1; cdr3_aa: ASSHPVFTSGQPQH
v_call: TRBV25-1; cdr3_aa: ASSEPTGRSTHDEAF
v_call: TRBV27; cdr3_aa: ASTSVGGTDTQY
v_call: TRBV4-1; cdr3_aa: ATKGGGRSEQY
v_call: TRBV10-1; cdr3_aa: ASSDLENTEAF
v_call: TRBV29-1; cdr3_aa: SVVGTSGRASSYNEQF
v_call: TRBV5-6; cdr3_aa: ASSLAGQKYEQY
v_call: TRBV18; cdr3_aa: ASSPSGYLSSYEQY
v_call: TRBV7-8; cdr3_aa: ASSDTGRGYEQY